These 8 T cell receptor beta chains came from one sample sequenced in a study of T-cell memory formation after mild COVID-19. TCRdb fed the 5' RACE reads into MiXCR, producing one record per CDR3 protein. This table holds about half a million distinct CDR3 sequences, 18% found once. The material sequenced was PBMCs or a T cell subset sorted from them (not recorded which). All receptors come from an adult woman who had mild COVID-19 (a few samples of this study predate the infection). Cell type and time point are not known.

The chain has TRBV5-1 and TRBJ1-2, with D unclear. CDR3 length: 13 residues. Germline assignment: CDR1 SGHRS and CDR2 YFSETQ. V dropped 1 base and J dropped 2 bases, with 6 bases sitting between them. CDR3 residues: CASSLSQNYGYTF. DNA of the CDR3: TGCGCCAGCAGCTTGAGCCAGAACTATGGCTACACCTTC.

This clonotype is categorized as medium-sized (0.01 to 0.1%). The rearrangement links TRBV19 to TRBJ2-7, with unresolved D. Germline V CDR1 and CDR2: LNHDA, SQIVND (reference sequence). The CDR3 runs 16 residues. The germline V and J ends were trimmed by 7 bases and 0 bases, with 19 bases remaining between them. The CDR3 protein is CASKDVSVTSSYEQYF. CDR3 in DNA: TGTGCCAGTAAGGACGTATCAGTGACGAGCTCCTACGAGCAGTACTTC.

This clonotype was detected many times. The chain is built from TRBV7-2 and TRBJ2-5, with TRBD1 matching 7 bases. The germline CDR1 and CDR2 sequences are SGHTA and FQGNSA. J lost 0 bases, V lost 5 bases, and 3 bases had no gene match. The length of the CDR3 is 14 residues. CDR3 nucleotides: TGTGCCAGCAGCCAGGGGGATCACCAAGAGACCCAGTACTTC. This gives the protein CASSQGDHQETQYF.

The V call is TRBV7-3, the J call TRBJ2-1, with D hard to call. V was trimmed by 3 bases and J by 7 bases, leaving 10 bases between them. Germline V lookup: CDR1 SGHTA, CDR2 FQGTGA. This CDR3 is built from 13 residues. CDR3 region: CASSFSDVNEQFF. CDR3 DNA: TGTGCCAGCAGCTTCTCGGACGTAAATGAGCAGTTCTTC.

This sequence joins TRBV14 and TRBJ2-7, with no clear D. The germline V and J ends were trimmed by 2 bases and 2 bases, with 7 bases remaining between them. Germline V lookup: CDR1 SGHDN, CDR2 FVKESK. This CDR3 contains 13 residues. The CDR3 DNA is TGTGCCAGCAGCCAACTTGGGCCCTACGAGCAGTACTTC. It encodes CASSQLGPYEQYF.

This clonotype was counted between two and nine times. This sequence joins TRBV5-1 and TRBJ1-2; D gene ambiguous. Germline V gene data show CDR1 as SGHRS and CDR2 as YFSETQ. This CDR3 region has 13 residues. V was cut by 0 bases and J by 8 bases, with 11 bases left in between. CDR3 sequence: CASSLDEKDGYTF. CDR3 coding DNA: TGCGCCAGCAGCTTGGACGAAAAGGACGGCTACACCTTC. The full variable domain, with the rest looked up from reference TRBV5-1 and TRBJ1-2, is KAGVTQTPRYLIKTRGQQVTLSCSPISGHRSVSWYQQTPGQGLQFLFEYFSETQRNKGNFPGRFSGRQFSNSRSEMNVSTLELGDSALYLCASSLDEKDGYTFGSGTRLTVV.

The chain is built from TRBV12-3 or TRBV12-4 and TRBJ1-5; a weak D match, TRBD1 (5 bases). V was clipped by 5 bases and J by 1 base, with 12 bases between them. The CDR3 consists of 15 residues. CDR3 in amino acids: CASSPPGTSNQPQHF. The CDR3, as DNA: TGTGCCAGCAGTCCTCCCGGGACCAGCAATCAGCCCCAGCATTTT.

This clonotype occurred a few times. This chain links TRBV10-3 with TRBJ2-7; TRBD1 agrees at 7 bases. Germline-derived CDR1 and CDR2 are ENHRY and SYGVKD. J gave up 3 bases and V 6 bases, and 8 bases lay outside the gene matches. This CDR3 has 14 amino acids. CDR3 loop: CAIRGDSMGYEQYF. CDR3 bases: TGTGCCATCAGGGGGGACAGTATGGGCTACGAGCAGTACTTC.